Listed here is a single T cell receptor (beta chain). This clonotype was seen only a few times. There is no known antigen for this receptor. Per-base quality was not reported, and no clone a single base away is much larger than it. Libraries were built with PCR. Data came from an Illumina HiSeq 2500. TCR libraries were prepared with molecular barcoding, using unique molecular identifiers to normalize TCRbeta repertoire quantification. The public reads were run again by TCRdb, first through fastp at Q25 and then through MiXCR, and only productive beta chains were kept. CDR3 protein sequences are deduplicated, and each keeps its most common genes and DNA. Across this sample there are about 340,000 distinct CDR3 sequences, with 10% seen only once. Of the sample, approximately 2.3% falls within the top ten clones. The CDR3 holds 13 amino acids from the cysteine to the phenylalanine. The kept DNA is CDR3 alone, 39 bases in frame from the first base. The junction shows trimming of 1 base on V and 12 bases on J, plus 12 bases between the germline ends. Based on the germline V gene (reference sequence), the CDR1 and CDR2 sequences are LNHNV and YYDKDF.

This specimen belongs to a study of T-cell reconstitution after alpha-beta-depleted transplantation in children (dated by TCRdb to 2016 to 2017). For context, the study as a whole: Using TCR repertoire profiling, the study quantitatively followed how T-cell immune reconstitution unfolded in children after TCRalphabeta/CD19-depleted allogeneic hematopoietic cell transplantation.

The material sequenced was PBMCs from the stem cell graft donor, taken from the stem cell graft. The source is a human donor who donated a stem cell graft to a child with acute lymphoblastic leukemia. The rearrangement combines TRBV15 with TRBJ1-4, with the D gene too uncertain to name. The CDR3 protein sequence reads: CATSRALRWELFF. The nucleotide sequence is given as TGTGCCACCAGCAGAGCCCTGAGATGGGAACTGTTTTTT. When the CDR3 is completed using the reference TRBV15 and TRBJ1-4 genes on either side, the full variable domain is DAMVIQNPRYQVTQFGKPVTLSCSQTLNHNVMYWYQQKSSQAPKLLFHYYDKDFNNEADTPDNFQSRRPNTSFCFLDIRSPGLGDTAMYLCATSRALRWELFFGSGTQLSVL.